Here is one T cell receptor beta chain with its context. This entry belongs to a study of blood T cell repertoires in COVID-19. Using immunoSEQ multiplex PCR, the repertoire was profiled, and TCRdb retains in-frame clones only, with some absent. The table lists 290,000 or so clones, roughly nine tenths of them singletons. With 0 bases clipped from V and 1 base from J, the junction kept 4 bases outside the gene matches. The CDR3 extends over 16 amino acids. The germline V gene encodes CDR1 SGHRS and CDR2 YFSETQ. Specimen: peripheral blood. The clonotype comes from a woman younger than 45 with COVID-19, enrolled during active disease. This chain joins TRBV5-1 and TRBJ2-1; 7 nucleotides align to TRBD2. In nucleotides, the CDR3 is TGCGCCAGCAGCTTGGCGGGGGGATATTCCTACAATGAGCAGTTCTTC. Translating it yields CASSLAGGYSYNEQFF.